Below, 24 T cell receptor beta chains from the same sample are listed, as sequenced in a study of CD8 T cells in ankylosing spondylitis. A single record per CDR3 protein comes from TCRdb applying MiXCR to the 5' RACE reads. The data hold under 300,000 distinct CDR3 sequences, with 18% observed a single time. The sample consisted of blood, either unsorted or a sorted T cell fraction (not recorded which). The receptors were sampled from a male donor with ankylosing spondylitis or in good health (not recorded which).

This clonotype was found a few times. The V and J genes are TRBV19 and TRBJ2-1; D is possibly TRBD1 (6 bases). Trimming pared 6 bases from V and 7 bases from J, leaving 13 bases between. Germline V CDR1 and CDR2: LNHDA, SQIVND (reference sequence). The CDR3 sequence is 13 residues long. CDR3 residues: CASRLTGPNEQFF. CDR3 in DNA: TGTGCCAGTAGGCTGACAGGTCCGAATGAGCAGTTCTTC.

There are a few counts of this clonotype. The V gene is TRBV27, the J gene TRBJ2-7; D tentatively reads TRBD1 or TRBD2 (5 bases each). Germline loops: CDR1 MNHEY, CDR2 SMNVEV (reference sequence). The CDR3 extends over 14 amino acids. V dropped 6 bases and J dropped 3 bases, with 15 bases sitting between them. DNA of the CDR3: TGTGCCAGCAGCGTGTGGGGGACCAACTACGAGCAGTACTTC. It codes for CASSVWGTNYEQYF.

CDR3 in amino acids: CASSPSDYEQYF. In DNA form, the CDR3 reads TGTGCCAGCAGTCCCTCGGACTACGAGCAGTACTTC. The chain joins TRBV6-2 or TRBV6-3 to TRBJ2-7; D ambiguous. Trimming took 5 bases from V and 3 from J, leaving 8 bases between them. CDR1 is MNHEY and CDR2 is SVGEGT in the germline V gene. This CDR3 spans 12 amino acids.

This clonotype has a count of ten or more. V is TRBV3-1 and J is TRBJ2-7; TRBD2 is a possible D gene (5 bases). The CDR3 extends over 14 amino acids. The V gene's germline CDR1 is LGHDT and CDR2 YNNKEL (reference sequence). V lost 0 bases, J lost 1 base, and 7 bases lay in between. Here the CDR3 reads CASSQDGGSYEQYF. The CDR3 DNA is TGTGCCAGCAGCCAAGATGGAGGTTCCTACGAGCAGTACTTC.

There are a few counts of this clonotype. One junction end disagrees with the germline gene, perhaps due to a read error. The rearrangement joins TRBV29-1 to TRBJ2-1; D might be TRBD2 (5 bases). The germline V gene has CDR1 SQVTM and CDR2 ANQGSEA. The length of the CDR3 is 17 residues. CDR3 DNA sequence: TGCAGCGTGGAAGCGGCGCGAATGTTAGGGAGATACAATGAGCAGTTCTTC. Translated, it gives CSVEAARMLGRYNEQFF.

This clonotype was observed at least ten times. The gene calls are TRBV19 and TRBJ2-1, with D unresolved. With 6 bases removed from V and 5 bases from J, the gap between germline ends came to 11 bases. The CDR3 is made up of 13 amino acids. CDR1 LNHDA and CDR2 SQIVND come from the germline V gene (reference sequence). CDR3 amino acids: CASSSMNDNEQFF. The CDR3 coding sequence is TGTGCCAGTAGCAGTATGAACGACAATGAGCAGTTCTTC. The complete variable domain, with remaining parts taken from reference TRBV19 and TRBJ2-1, reads DGGITQSPKYLFRKEGQNVTLSCEQNLNHDAMYWYRQDPGQGLRLIYYSQIVNDFQKGDIAEGYSVSREKKESFPLTVTSAQKNPTAFYLCASSSMNDNEQFFGPGTRLTVL.

This clonotype was seen ten or more times. The chain employs TRBV6-5 and TRBJ2-2; the D is unclear. The V and J ends lost 6 bases and 7 bases respectively, with 6 bases between them. The CDR3 is made up of 11 amino acids. CDR1 and CDR2 from the germline V gene are MNHEY and SVGAGI. The CDR3 spells CASRAGGELFF. In DNA form, the CDR3 reads TGTGCCAGCAGGGCAGGCGGGGAGCTGTTTTTT.

This clonotype has at least ten counts. The chain carries TRBV10-3 and TRBJ1-3, with no clear D. CDR1 is ENHRY and CDR2 is SYGVKD in the germline V gene. There are 14 residues in the CDR3. Trimming stripped 8 bases from V and 0 bases from J, with 11 bases between. The CDR3 DNA follows: TGTGCCATCGTGGCTGACGACTCTGGAAACACCATATATTTT. Its translation is CAIVADDSGNTIYF.

The V and J genes are TRBV7-3 and TRBJ2-5; D is ambiguous. The V end was cut by 5 bases, the J end by 5 bases, with 9 bases between. CDR3 length equals 12 residues. CDR1 is SGHTA and CDR2 is FQGTGA in the germline V gene. The DNA for the CDR3 is TGTGCCAGCAGCCCCCCTGTGGAGACCCAGTACTTC. Protein product: CASSPPVETQYF.

This clonotype was seen only a few times. V and J are TRBV12-3 or TRBV12-4 and TRBJ1-4; D gene unclear. Trimming stripped 5 bases from V and 6 bases from J, with 19 bases between. This CDR3 comprises 16 residues. The CDR3 DNA follows: TGTGCCAGCAGTCCGAGCACGGGCCAGGCAGATGAAAAACTGTTTTTT. Amino acid sequence: CASSPSTGQADEKLFF.

The V call is TRBV20-1, the J call TRBJ2-1; TRBD2 aligns across 8 bases. This CDR3 has 15 amino acids. Trimming cost V 3 bases and J 6 bases; bases outside gene matches: 10. From germline, CDR1 is DFQATT and CDR2 SNEGSKA (reference sequence). CDR3: CSASPYAGGSNEQFF. CDR3 in DNA: TGCAGTGCTAGTCCCTATGCGGGAGGATCCAATGAGCAGTTCTTC.

Only a few counts were recorded for this clonotype. The J gene is TRBJ2-7, the V gene TRBV20-1, with no clear D. The CDR3 totals 13 residues. Trimming left V 2 bases short and J 0 bases short, with 8 bases between. Germline V gene sequence: CDR1 DFQATT, CDR2 SNEGSKA (reference sequence). CDR3 sequence reads: CSARTGNSYEQYF. The CDR3 bases are TGCAGTGCTAGAACTGGGAACTCCTACGAGCAGTACTTC.

This clonotype has just a few counts. J is TRBJ2-1 and V is TRBV29-1; 9 nucleotides line up with TRBD2. The CDR3 length is 15 residues. V gave up 7 bases and J gave up 0 bases; unmatched junction bases: 7. Germline CDR1 reads SQVTM; CDR2 reads ANQGSEA. CDR3 sequence (DNA): TGCAGCGCGAATTTAGCGGGAGTCTCCTACAATGAGCAGTTCTTC. This sequence encodes CSANLAGVSYNEQFF.

The chain employs TRBV29-1 and TRBJ2-7, with TRBD2 identical over 11 bases. CDR3 length: 14 amino acids. CDR1 and CDR2 (germline): SQVTM, ANQGSEA. The J segment lost 3 bases and the V segment lost 7 bases, leaving 8 bases of the junction unmatched. The DNA for the CDR3 is TGCAGCGCCGTGACTAGCGGGGAAAACTACGAGCAGTACTTC. Its protein product is CSAVTSGENYEQYF.

The chain employs TRBV6-1 and TRBJ2-7; 8 nucleotides match TRBD2. This CDR3 has 13 residues. The V gene's germline CDR1 is MNHNS and CDR2 SASEGT. Germline trimming cut 5 bases from V and 5 bases from J; bases unmatched to any gene: 5. CDR3 in DNA: TGTGCCAGCAGTCCACTACTAGCGGACGAGCAGTACTTC. It specifies CASSPLLADEQYF.

V is TRBV10-2 and J is TRBJ2-7; D is ambiguous. CDR3 length equals 11 residues. CDR1 is WSHSY, CDR2 SAAADI, per germline. The V gene lost 4 bases and the J gene lost 4 bases, with 5 bases spanning the gap. In DNA form, the CDR3 reads TGCGCCAGCAGTGTGGGATACGAGCAGTACTTC. Protein product: CASSVGYEQYF.

Ten or more counts support this clonotype. This chain joins TRBV7-9 and TRBJ1-1; D might be TRBD1 (5 bases). CDR1 and CDR2 (germline): SEHNR, FQNEAQ (reference sequence). Trimming removed 6 bases from V and 6 bases from J, with 23 bases in between. This CDR3 region has 16 residues. The CDR3 region is CASSFSLAPGGSEAFF. The DNA for the CDR3 is TGTGCCAGCAGTTTTAGTTTGGCCCCGGGGGGGTCTGAAGCTTTCTTT.

The chain couples TRBV3-1 to TRBJ2-7; D is uncertain. This CDR3 has 15 amino acids. Trimming took off 4 bases at V and 0 bases at J, with 13 bases between the two ends. CDR1 is LGHDT, CDR2 YNNKEL, per germline (reference sequence). For the CDR3, the DNA is TGTGCCAGCAGCCCCCGATCTTGGGGCTCCTACGAGCAGTACTTC. Protein: CASSPRSWGSYEQYF.

This clonotype was recorded at least ten times. The chain is built from TRBV28 and TRBJ2-1; TRBD2 matches 11 bases. Germline CDR1 reads MDHEN; CDR2 reads SYDVKM. CDR3 length equals 15 residues. V shed 2 bases, J shed 5 bases, and the junction held 2 bases outside the gene matches. This CDR3 is CASSLIAGGNNEQFF. CDR3 nucleotide sequence: TGTGCCAGCAGTTTAATAGCGGGAGGGAACAATGAGCAGTTCTTC.

The chain carries TRBV7-3 and TRBJ2-2; D is possibly TRBD2 (6 bases). CDR3 length: 17 amino acids. V lost 1 base, J lost 7 bases, and 19 bases lay in between. In germline, CDR1 is SGHTA, CDR2 FQGTGA. DNA of the CDR3: TGTGCCAGCAGCTTAATGGGCGGGACTCCGTCCGTCGGGGAGCTGTTTTTT. Residues: CASSLMGGTPSVGELFF.

The gene calls are TRBV5-1 and TRBJ2-1; 7 bases are a match to TRBD2. This CDR3 is 15 amino acids long. V dropped 4 bases and J dropped 2; count of bases not matched to a gene: 6. CDR1 SGHRS and CDR2 YFSETQ come from the germline V gene. Here the CDR3 DNA reads TGCGCCAGCAGCCCGACCGCGGGAGCCTACAATGAGCAGTTCTTC. It yields the protein CASSPTAGAYNEQFF. Variable domain in full (rest from reference TRBV5-1 and TRBJ2-1): KAGVTQTPRYLIKTRGQQVTLSCSPISGHRSVSWYQQTPGQGLQFLFEYFSETQRNKGNFPGRFSGRQFSNSRSEMNVSTLELGDSALYLCASSPTAGAYNEQFFGPGTRLTVL.

This chain connects TRBV6-5 to TRBJ2-7; 7 bases agree with TRBD2. Germline V gene data show CDR1 as MNHEY and CDR2 as SVGAGI. The CDR3 runs to 17 residues. V shed 0 bases and J 0 bases; nucleotides not matched to a gene: 8. As DNA, the CDR3 is TGTGCCAGCAGTTACTCGATGTGGCGGGAGAGCTCCTACGAGCAGTACTTC. Its protein is CASSYSMWRESSYEQYF.

A few counts support this clonotype. The CDR3 loop reads CASSFHDRGRVGYEQYF. As DNA, the CDR3 is TGTGCCAGCAGTTTCCATGACAGGGGGCGCGTCGGCTACGAGCAGTACTTC. V is TRBV28 and J is TRBJ2-7; 10 bases are shared with TRBD1. Trimming at V came to 3 bases and at J to 3 bases, leaving 11 bases not matched to a gene. The CDR3 sequence is 17 residues long. CDR1 and CDR2 (germline): MDHEN, SYDVKM.

The rearrangement uses TRBV5-1 and TRBJ1-4; weak D call: TRBD1 (5 bases). The CDR3 extends over 17 amino acids. Germline V gene data show CDR1 as SGHRS and CDR2 as YFSETQ. V was trimmed by 2 bases and J by 8 bases, leaving 22 bases between them. The CDR3 DNA reads TGCGCCAGCAGCTTTACCGGGACGTCCGGTTTGGGGGAAAAACTGTTTTTT. Encoded protein: CASSFTGTSGLGEKLFF.